The present T cell receptor (beta chain) was sequenced within a study of shared clonotypes between healthy human individuals. Study at large: A couple of women and a few men aged 18 to 49 made up the donors.

The CDR3 runs 14 residues. The junction had 8 bases not matched to a gene; V was cut back by 8 bases and J by 2 bases. The germline V gene encodes CDR1 MNHNS and CDR2 SASEGT. Study findings and constraints: Estimated richness was generally greater in naive than memory subsets. Non-shared clonotypes showed lower generation probabilities than clonotypes common to all four donors. It was anticipated that sequencing depth would influence how many clonotypes donors shared.

Using immunoSEQ multiplex PCR, the repertoire was profiled, and TCRdb retains in-frame clones only, with some absent. Of about 380,000 clones detected, roughly 96% appear once; the ten largest clones hold 0.32%. Remarks on this clone: As yet, its antigen is unknown.

The sequence was obtained from a man aged 25 to 40 in good health. Sequencing was done on a sample of memory CD8+ T cells sorted from blood. As for subset: CD45RO+ cells pooled with CCR7-negative TemRA cells. This chain connects TRBV6-1 to TRBJ2-7, with TRBD1 matching over 8 bases. CDR3 region: CASLRDRLTYEQYF. In nucleotides, the CDR3 is TGTGCCAGCCTCCGGGACAGGCTCACCTACGAGCAGTACTTC.